Listed below are T cell receptor beta chains from one sample, sequenced in a study of blood T cell repertoires in COVID-19. Profiled with immunoSEQ multiplex PCR; TCRdb holds only in-frame clones, not every one. The data show under 100,000 clones, with 87% seen just once and around 7.9% held by the top ten. Sequencing was carried out using peripheral blood. Receptors were obtained from a young man with acute or convalescent COVID-19. Both conserved end residues are part of each CDR3. Each record gives: V gene, D gene, J gene, clone size, CDR3 DNA, CDR3 protein. The D gene is left open where the match is weak. Clone size is not always given. Where it is, it says once, few, many or a class for expanded clones.

>TRBV11-2|TRBD2|TRBJ2-7|NA
TGTGCCAGCAGGGCTAGCGGGGGCTCCTACGAGCAGTACTTC
CASRASGGSYEQYF
>TRBV6-2/TRBV6-3|NA|TRBJ2-7|NA
TGTGCCAGCAGCTCAGGACTAAACTACGAGCAGTACTTC
CASSSGLNYEQYF
>TRBV2|NA|TRBJ1-5|NA
TGTGCCAGCAGAGACACGACCAGGGGCAATCAGCCCCAGCATTTT
CASRDTTRGNQPQHF
>TRBV27|TRBD1|TRBJ2-2|NA
TGTGCCAGCAGCCGGGACAGGGGCACCGGGGAGCTGTTTTTT
CASSRDRGTGELFF
>TRBV19|TRBD1|TRBJ1-2|NA
TGTGCCAGTACCCCAAATCCCGGGACAGGGCCCGGCAACTATGGCTACACCTTC
CASTPNPGTGPGNYGYTF
>TRBV11-2|TRBD2|TRBJ2-1|NA
TGTGCCAGCAGCTTAAGAGCGGGACCCTACAATGAGCAGTTCTTC
CASSLRAGPYNEQFF
>TRBV29-1|TRBD2|TRBJ2-7|NA
TGCAGCGTTCGGGGACTAACTTTCGAGCAGTACTTC
CSVRGLTFEQYF
>TRBV7-9|TRBD1|TRBJ2-7|NA
TGTGCAACAGAGGTAGGGGGCCACGAGCAGTACTTC
CATEVGGHEQYF
>TRBV7-9|NA|TRBJ1-1|once
TGTGCCAGCAGCTTAGTGATAGAGCGGGATGAAGCTTTCTTT
CASSLVIERDEAFF
>TRBV18|TRBD1|TRBJ2-5|NA
TGTGCCAGCTCACCTGGGAGACAGGGGACGGGAGAGACCCAGTACTTC
CASSPGRQGTGETQYF
>TRBV14|TRBD2|TRBJ2-1|NA
TGTGCCAGCAGCCAAGAGCGGGTGGCTAGCGGCTACAATGAGCAGTTCTTC
CASSQERVASGYNEQFF
>TRBV19|TRBD2|TRBJ2-7|once
TGTGCCAGTAGTACTAGCGGGCTCTACGAGCAGTACTTC
CASSTSGLYEQYF
>TRBV5-8|TRBD1|TRBJ2-7|once
TGTGCCAGCAGCTCCGACAGGGGAGAGCAGTACTTC
CASSSDRGEQYF
>TRBV28|NA|TRBJ1-1|few
TGTGCCAGCAGTCCCCCCGGGCGGGTGGATGTTGAAGCTTTCTTT
CASSPPGRVDVEAFF
>TRBV28|TRBD2|TRBJ2-7|NA
TGTGCCAGCAGTTGGTCGCTAGCGGGCAACCTAGACAAGCAGTACTTC
CASSWSLAGNLDKQYF
>TRBV6-5|NA|TRBJ1-2|NA
TGTGCCAGCAGTCCGACACCAAGCTATGGCTACACCTTC
CASSPTPSYGYTF
>TRBV6-5|TRBD1|TRBJ2-2|NA
TGTGCCAGCAGACTTATGCAGGGGGACACCGGGGAGCTGTTTTTT
CASRLMQGDTGELFF
>TRBV30|NA|TRBJ1-1|once
TGTGCCTGCTTAACCCAGAGGACTGAAGCTTTCTTT
CACLTQRTEAFF
>TRBV28|TRBD1|TRBJ2-7|NA
TGTGCCAGCAGAGAAGGACAGGGCGGGAACGAGCAGTACTTC
CASREGQGGNEQYF
>TRBV28|NA|TRBJ1-5|NA
TGTGCCAGCAGCTGGCCAGGGCTCGGCAGGCAGCCCCAGCATTTT
CASSWPGLGRQPQHF
>TRBV18|NA|TRBJ2-7|NA
TGTGCCAGCTCACCATCGACTGAATCCTACGAGCAGTACTTC
CASSPSTESYEQYF
>TRBV19|NA|TRBJ1-5|medium-sized
TGTGCCAGTAGTATAAGGGGGGGCGAGCCCCAGCATTTT
CASSIRGGEPQHF
>TRBV7-9|NA|TRBJ2-7|NA
TGTGCCAGCAGCCCGAGCGGTACCTCCTACGAGCAGTACTTC
CASSPSGTSYEQYF
>TRBV15|TRBD1|TRBJ2-1|NA
TGTGCCACCAGCAGAGATAGGGGGCGGACAGGGGGCAACAATGAGCAGTTCTTC
CATSRDRGRTGGNNEQFF
>TRBV18|NA|TRBJ2-2|NA
TGTGCCAGCTCACTAAACACAGGGACCGGGGAGCTGTTTTTT
CASSLNTGTGELFF
>TRBV2|TRBD1|TRBJ2-7|once
TGTGCCAGCAGTGAATCCCACAGGGGCTCCTACGAGCAGTACTTC
CASSESHRGSYEQYF
>TRBV7-9|NA|TRBJ1-1|NA
TGTGCCAGCAGCCCCAATCTGAACACTGAAGCTTTCTTT
CASSPNLNTEAFF
>TRBV6-6|NA|TRBJ1-3|NA
TGTGCCAGCAGTCGCCAAGGACAAGGAAACACCATATATTTT
CASSRQGQGNTIYF
>TRBV11-1|TRBD2|TRBJ2-1|once
TGTGCCAGCAGCTTGGGGACTAGCGGGTACAATGAGCAGTTCTTC
CASSLGTSGYNEQFF
>TRBV15|TRBD1|TRBJ2-3|NA
TGTGCCACCAGCCCCTACCGGGACAGACATTCAGATACGCAGTATTTT
CATSPYRDRHSDTQYF
>TRBV11-3|NA|TRBJ1-1|NA
TGTGCCAGCAGCTTAGGGGCAGGCACGTCGGTGGACACTGAAGCTTTCTTT
CASSLGAGTSVDTEAFF
>TRBV5-6|NA|TRBJ2-6|NA
TGTGCCAGCAGCTTAGAGCTGGTTGGGGCCAACGTCCTGACTTTC
CASSLELVGANVLTF
>TRBV5-4|NA|TRBJ2-2|NA
TGTGCCAGCAGCTCCTGGAGGGCGAACACCGGGGAGCTGTTTTTT
CASSSWRANTGELFF
>TRBV15|NA|TRBJ1-2|NA
TGTGCCACCAGCAGAGATCTGTACTATGGCTACACCTTC
CATSRDLYYGYTF
>TRBV7-6|TRBD1|TRBJ2-3|NA
TGTGCCAGCAGCTTAAGAGGACAGGGGGTCACAGATACGCAGTATTTT
CASSLRGQGVTDTQYF
>TRBV5-1|NA|TRBJ2-1|NA
TGCGCCAGCAGCTCCAACAATGAGCAGTTCTTC
CASSSNNEQFF
>TRBV6-5|TRBD2|TRBJ2-1|NA
TGTGCCAGCAGTCCCCGGACTAGCGGCCTCAATGAGCAGTTCTTC
CASSPRTSGLNEQFF
>TRBV24-1|NA|TRBJ2-1|NA
TGTGCCACCAGTGATCATCGCGTATTGAGTTCGGAGCAGTTCTTC
CATSDHRVLSSEQFF
>TRBV28|NA|TRBJ2-7|NA
TGTGCCAGCAGTTTCCCTATAACCTACGAGCAGTACTTC
CASSFPITYEQYF
>TRBV28|NA|TRBJ2-1|once
TGTGCCAGCAGGTTGAGGCCACTTTCCTACAATGAGCAGTTCTTC
CASRLRPLSYNEQFF
>TRBV12-2|NA|TRBJ2-3|NA
NA
CASRFGGGTDTQYF
>TRBV11-2|NA|TRBJ2-7|NA
TGTGCCAGCAGCTTTTTAGAATACGAGCAGTACTTC
CASSFLEYEQYF
>TRBV18|TRBD1|TRBJ1-6|NA
TGTGCCAGCTCACCACTCAGGGGGGCTGTAAATTCACCCCTCCACTTT
CASSPLRGAVNSPLHF
>TRBV28|NA|TRBJ2-3|NA
TGTGCCAGCAGTTTCCCGGGTAGCACAGATACGCAGTATTTT
CASSFPGSTDTQYF
>TRBV28|NA|TRBJ1-6|once
TGTGCCAGCAGTTTATCAGGGCTGGAAAATTCACCCCTCCACTTT
CASSLSGLENSPLHF